The sequence of this T cell receptor beta chain was determined in a study of T cell changes during pregnancy in multiple sclerosis (dated by TCRdb to the late 2010s). Turning to the overall study: The study looked at changes in the T cell repertoire across pregnancy in women with multiple sclerosis.

From its cysteine to its phenylalanine, the CDR3 spans 15 amino acids. The retained sequence is limited to the CDR3, 45 bases, with the frame set at the first base. Based on the germline V gene (reference sequence), the CDR1 and CDR2 sequences are MNHNY and SVGAGI. At the junction V is shortened by 6 bases and J by 3 bases; bases outside the gene matches: 7. Turning to this clone: Its specific antigen is unknown. Base qualities were left out, and no much larger clone turns up one base away.

Library preparation was by the immunoSEQ multiplex PCR assay. TCRdb re-hosts the immuneACCESS table, in-frame sequences only. Its copies lack some clones; in the studies checked, an unresolved V gene accounts for under half of them, and the cause for the rest is not known. The sample table lists roughly 80,000 clones, roughly 93% of them with a count of one. Roughly 2.5% of the sample rests with the top ten. The clonotype comes from a female donor with multiple sclerosis, enrolled in a pregnancy study. Sequencing was performed on peripheral blood, taken in the second trimester of pregnancy. The chain links TRBV6-6 with TRBJ2-3, and TRBD2 matches 9 of the central bases. The CDR3 protein is CASRFVAGETDTQYF. The DNA reads TGTGCCAGCAGATTTGTAGCGGGGGAAACAGATACGCAGTATTTT.